This T cell receptor (beta chain) was retrieved from a study of blood T cell repertoires in COVID-19. Generated by immunoSEQ multiplex PCR, the TCRdb table keeps only in-frame clones and is missing some. Of more than 200,000 clones in the sample, 84% were seen once. The V gene's germline CDR1 is MNHEY and CDR2 SVGEGT. V shed 0 bases and J 8 bases; nucleotides not matched to a gene: 5. The CDR3 contains 14 residues. V usage is TRBV6-2 or TRBV6-3 and J usage is TRBJ1-2; 8 positions match TRBD1. This receptor was identified in a man aged 55 to 70 with acute or convalescent COVID-19. The sample was peripheral blood. The CDR3 bases are TGTGCCAGCAGTTACTCGGGACAGGTCCCAGGCTACACCTTC. Translation: CASSYSGQVPGYTF.